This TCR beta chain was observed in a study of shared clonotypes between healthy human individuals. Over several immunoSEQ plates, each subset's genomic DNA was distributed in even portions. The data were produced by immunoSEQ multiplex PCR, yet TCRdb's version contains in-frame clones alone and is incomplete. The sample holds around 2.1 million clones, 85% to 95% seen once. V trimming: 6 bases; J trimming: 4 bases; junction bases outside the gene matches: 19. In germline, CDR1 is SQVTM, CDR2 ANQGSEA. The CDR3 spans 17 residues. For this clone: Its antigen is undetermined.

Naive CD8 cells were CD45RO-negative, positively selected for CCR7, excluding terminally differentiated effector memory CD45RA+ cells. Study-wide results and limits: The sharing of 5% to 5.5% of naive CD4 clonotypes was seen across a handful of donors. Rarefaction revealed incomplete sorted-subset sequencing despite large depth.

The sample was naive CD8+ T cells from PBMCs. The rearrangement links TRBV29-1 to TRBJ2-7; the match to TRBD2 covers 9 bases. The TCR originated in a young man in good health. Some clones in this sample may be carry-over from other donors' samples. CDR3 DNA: TGCAGCGTCGGGGGGCTGAGACTAGCGGCAGACCAATACGAGCAGTACTTC. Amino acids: CSVGGLRLAADQYEQYF.